These 24 T cell receptor beta chains share one sample of origin, sequenced in a study of shared clonotypes between healthy human individuals. The method was immunoSEQ multiplex PCR; TCRdb's version includes in-frame clones alone and lacks a portion of them. In the table there are around 1.1 million clones, 70% to 85% of which are singletons. Sequenced material: memory CD4+ T cells from PBMCs. Subset indicated: CD45RA-negative fraction. Source of these receptors: a man aged 18 to 35 in good health. Some clones in this sample may be carry-over from other donors' samples.

V gene TRBV6-6 combines with J gene TRBJ1-5; D ambiguous. The germline CDR1 and CDR2 sequences are MNHNY and SVGAGI (reference sequence). Trimming pared 0 bases from V and 0 bases from J, leaving 9 bases between. The CDR3 is 16 amino acids. The CDR3: CASSYSATLSNQPQHF. DNA of the CDR3: TGTGCCAGCAGTTACTCGGCGACACTTAGCAATCAGCCCCAGCATTTT.

V is TRBV4-1 and J is TRBJ2-5; the match to TRBD2 covers 7 bases. The J segment lost 5 bases and the V segment lost 4 bases, leaving 4 bases of the junction unmatched. Per the germline V gene, CDR1 is MGHRA and CDR2 is YSYEKL. This CDR3 is built from 13 residues. The CDR3 coding sequence is TGCGCCAGCAGCCTGGGAGGGTGGGAGACCCAGTACTTC. Its translation: CASSLGGWETQYF.

This clone was recorded a few times. The chain combines TRBV18 with TRBJ2-1, with no clear D. The V gene lost 3 bases and the J gene lost 9 bases, with 6 bases spanning the gap. This CDR3 spans 11 amino acids. Germline loops: CDR1 KGHSH, CDR2 LQKENI. The CDR3 nucleotides are TGTGCCAGCTCACCGCTTAGTGAGCAGTTCTTC. It specifies CASSPLSEQFF.

The chain links TRBV28 to TRBJ1-1, with 10 bases lining up with TRBD1. The CDR3 loop spans 15 amino acids. The ends lost 7 bases at V and 1 base at J; junction bases unmatched: 6. Germline V gives CDR1 MDHEN, CDR2 SYDVKM. The CDR3 loop is CASIRWTGGNTEAFF. The CDR3 region has the DNA TGTGCCAGCATCAGATGGACAGGGGGGAACACTGAAGCTTTCTTT.

The gene calls are TRBV4-1 and TRBJ1-2; 9 bases fit TRBD1. The trim removed 5 bases at V and 8 bases at J, leaving 9 bases unmatched. Looked up from germline, CDR1 is MGHRA and CDR2 is YSYEKL. The CDR3 length is 14 residues. CDR3 in amino acids: CASSAQGQGSGYTF. The DNA of the CDR3 is TGCGCCAGCAGCGCACAGGGACAGGGATCCGGCTACACCTTC.

The chain is built from TRBV5-4 and TRBJ2-2; 8 positions match TRBD2. The CDR3 loop spans 16 amino acids. In germline, CDR1 is SGHNT, CDR2 YYREEE (reference sequence). Germline trimming cut 7 bases from V and 5 bases from J; bases unmatched to any gene: 13. CDR3 bases: TGTGCCAGCGGGTCGCTCCTAGCGGGTAGGACCGGGGAGCTGTTTTTT. Amino acids: CASGSLLAGRTGELFF.

The gene calls are TRBV2 and TRBJ1-1; no clear D gene. The CDR3 sequence is 13 residues long. V gave up 6 bases and J gave up 4 bases, with 12 bases separating them. Germline V gives CDR1 SNHLY, CDR2 FYNNEI. CDR3 loop: CASRRQHLTEAFF. The CDR3 coding sequence is TGTGCCAGCAGAAGACAACATCTCACTGAAGCTTTCTTT.

The genes are TRBV28 and TRBJ2-6; weak D call: TRBD1 (5 bases). This CDR3 has 16 residues. V was trimmed by 7 bases and J by 3 bases, leaving 16 bases between them. Per germline, CDR1 MDHEN and CDR2 SYDVKM. The CDR3 here is CASTRIGDNGANVLTF. The CDR3 region has the DNA TGTGCCAGCACCCGTATAGGGGATAATGGGGCCAACGTCCTGACTTTC.

This rearrangement joins TRBV9 to TRBJ2-3, with D unclear. From germline, CDR1 is SGDLS and CDR2 YYNGEE. CDR3 size: 11 residues. V shed 4 bases and J shed 4 bases, with 4 bases lying between them. CDR3 sequence: CASSPSDTQYF. The CDR3 DNA is TGTGCCAGCAGCCCGTCAGATACGCAGTATTTT.

The genes are TRBV30 and TRBJ2-2, with 12 nucleotides matching TRBD2. CDR1 is GTSNPN, CDR2 SVGIG, per germline (reference sequence). V trimming: 3 bases; J trimming: 4 bases; junction bases outside the gene matches: 9. This CDR3 spans 17 amino acids. CDR3 sequence (DNA): TGTGCCTGGAGCGCCGGGGGACTAGCGGGCGTCACCGGGGAGCTGTTTTTT. Translation gives CAWSAGGLAGVTGELFF.

The chain combines TRBV28 with TRBJ1-2; TRBD1 might be the D (5 bases). Looked up from germline, CDR1 is MDHEN and CDR2 is SYDVKM. The CDR3 extends over 16 amino acids. Trimming cost V 2 bases and J 4 bases, with 17 bases left between them. The CDR3 reads CASSLGGAPGPYGYTF. CDR3 DNA sequence: TGTGCCAGCAGTTTAGGAGGGGCCCCGGGGCCCTATGGCTACACCTTC.

This clone was counted a few times. V gene TRBV28 combines with J gene TRBJ1-1; TRBD1 aligns across 8 bases. There are 15 residues in the CDR3. The ends lost 5 bases at V and 4 bases at J; junction bases unmatched: 9. Germline CDR1 MDHEN, CDR2 SYDVKM. CDR3 sequence: CASSPRTGKATEAFF. The DNA for the CDR3 is TGTGCCAGCAGTCCCAGGACAGGGAAAGCCACTGAAGCTTTCTTT.

This clone came up once. The J gene is TRBJ2-2, the V gene TRBV12-2; the listed D gene, TRBD2, was not tested against the DNA. TRBV12-2 is tagged as a pseudogene. The CDR3 consists of 15 residues. CDR3 amino acids: CASRSRREEAGELFF. The CDR3 bases are TGTGCAAGTCGTTCGAGGCGGGAAGAGGCCGGGGAGCTGTTTTTT.

With regard to this clone: Different DNA sequences within this sample yield the same CDR3. This chain joins TRBV20-1 and TRBJ2-7, with a tentative D call TRBD2 (6 bases). The CDR3 sequence is 11 residues long. Trimming cost V 4 bases and J 2 bases, with 6 bases left between them. Germline V CDR1 and CDR2: DFQATT, SNEGSKA (reference sequence). The DNA for the CDR3 is TGCAGTGCTACGGGGGCCTACGAGCAGTACTTC. Its translation is CSATGAYEQYF.

This clone was counted a few times. V usage is TRBV5-4 and J usage is TRBJ2-3; TRBD1 is a possible D gene (6 bases). The CDR3 loop spans 16 amino acids. In germline, CDR1 is SGHNT, CDR2 YYREEE (reference sequence). Trimming pared 0 bases from V and 3 bases from J, leaving 14 bases between. CDR3 sequence (DNA): TGTGCCAGCAGCTTGGTTCGCAACAGGGATACAGATACGCAGTATTTT. This sequence encodes CASSLVRNRDTDTQYF.

This chain links TRBV10-3 with TRBJ2-2; TRBD2 aligns across 7 bases. The length of the CDR3 is 16 residues. Germline CDR1 and CDR2: ENHRY and SYGVKD. Trimming removed 4 bases from V and 1 base from J; junction bases left unmatched: 6. CDR3 sequence reads: CAISVSGTMNTGELFF. The DNA of the CDR3 is TGTGCCATCAGTGTCTCCGGGACTATGAACACCGGGGAGCTGTTTTTT.

V usage is TRBV7-9 and J usage is TRBJ2-7; perhaps TRBD2 as D (6 bases). The V gene's germline CDR1 is SEHNR and CDR2 FQNEAQ (reference sequence). This CDR3 is built from 14 residues. Trimming took off 8 bases at V and 3 bases at J, with 17 bases between the two ends. CDR3 nucleotide sequence: TGTGCCAGCTTAAGTCGAGCGGGCGACTACGAGCAGTACTTC. It translates to CASLSRAGDYEQYF.

This sequence joins TRBV6-1 and TRBJ1-1, with D perhaps matching TRBD1 (5 bases). In germline, CDR1 is MNHNS, CDR2 SASEGT. V was pared by 2 bases and J by 6 bases, with 10 bases between. This CDR3 region has 13 residues. As DNA, the CDR3 is TGTGCCAGCAGTGAATTCGGGGGAGCTGAAGCTTTCTTT. Protein product: CASSEFGGAEAFF.

The rearrangement links TRBV7-3 to TRBJ2-3; 7 bases are a match to TRBD2. V was clipped by 1 base and J by 8 bases; unmatched bases: 12. The CDR3 length is 16 residues. From germline, CDR1 is SGHTA and CDR2 FQGTGA. This CDR3 is CASSLISGREHSTQYF. CDR3 coding DNA: TGTGCCAGCAGCTTAATTTCCGGGCGGGAGCATAGTACGCAGTATTTT.

This clone has just a few counts. The gene calls are TRBV30 and TRBJ1-2; D gene uncertain. The germline V gene encodes CDR1 GTSNPN and CDR2 SVGIG (reference sequence). The CDR3 is 11 amino acids. V was pared by 8 bases and J by 2 bases, with 9 bases between. DNA for the CDR3: TGTGCCGAGGTTTTAAACTATGGCTACACCTTC. Its protein product is CAEVLNYGYTF.

V usage is TRBV28 and J usage is TRBJ1-1; 7 nucleotides align to TRBD1. The junction had 5 bases not matched to a gene; V was cut back by 4 bases and J by 0 bases. The CDR3 loop spans 15 amino acids. The V gene's germline CDR1 is MDHEN and CDR2 SYDVKM. This CDR3 reads CASSWRQGMNTEAFF. The CDR3 DNA sequence: TGTGCCAGCAGTTGGAGACAGGGTATGAACACTGAAGCTTTCTTT.

The rearrangement links TRBV9 to TRBJ2-1; D is uncertain. Germline loops: CDR1 SGDLS, CDR2 YYNGEE. V was pared by 4 bases and J by 2 bases, with 13 bases between. The CDR3 sequence is 15 residues long. For the CDR3, the DNA is TGTGCCAGCAGCCCCCGCGAGGATCCCTACAATGAGCAGTTCTTC. Its protein product is CASSPREDPYNEQFF.

The chain joins TRBV18 to TRBJ1-5; TRBD1 aligns across 8 bases. In germline, CDR1 is KGHSH, CDR2 LQKENI. CDR3 size: 14 residues. V dropped 2 bases and J dropped 5; count of bases not matched to a gene: 2. CDR3 coding DNA: TGTGCCAGCTCACCAACGGACAGGGATCAGCCCCAGCATTTT. Its protein product is CASSPTDRDQPQHF.

The rearrangement joins TRBV27 to TRBJ1-1, with 8 bases identical to TRBD1. From germline, CDR1 is MNHEY and CDR2 SMNVEV (reference sequence). The trim removed 5 bases at V and 7 bases at J, leaving 6 bases unmatched. The CDR3 covers 13 residues. CDR3 bases: TGTGCCAGCAGTCCCACAGGGGGAGGTGAAGCTTTCTTT. Protein product: CASSPTGGGEAFF.